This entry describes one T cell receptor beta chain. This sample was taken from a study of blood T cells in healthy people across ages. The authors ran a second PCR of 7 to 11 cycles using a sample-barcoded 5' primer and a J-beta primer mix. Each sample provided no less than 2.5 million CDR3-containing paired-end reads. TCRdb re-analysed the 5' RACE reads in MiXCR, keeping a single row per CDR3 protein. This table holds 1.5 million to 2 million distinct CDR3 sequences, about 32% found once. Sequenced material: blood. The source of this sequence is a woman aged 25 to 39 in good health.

CDR3 sequence reads: CSAGTQRESLDTQYF. The CDR3 DNA sequence: TGCAGTGCTGGGACCCAGCGGGAAAGTCTAGATACGCAGTATTTT. The chain recombines TRBV20-1 with TRBJ2-3, with 7 bases fitting TRBD2. This CDR3 is 15 amino acids long. Germline-derived CDR1 and CDR2 are DFQATT and SNEGSKA (reference sequence). The V and J ends lost 5 bases and 5 bases, in that order; junction bases with no gene match: 13.